A single sample is the source of the 12 T cell receptor beta chains below, sequenced in a study of prognosis after radiotherapy for stage I lung cancer. Using two-round multiplex PCR, the authors amplified TCR beta CDR3 from genomic DNA. TRBV and TRBJ genes each had their own specific primers in first-round PCR. TCRdb ran MiXCR on the multiplex PCR reads and lists one entry per CDR3 protein. The sample carries more than 13,000 distinct CDR3 sequences, roughly 29% recorded once. The sequences come from PBMCs, collected before or after stereotactic body radiation therapy (not recorded which). Receptors originate from a donor over 45 with non-small cell lung cancer.

This clonotype appeared many times. Given a much more abundant clone one base away, this may be a read error. The chain links TRBV6-5 to TRBJ2-5, with D hard to call. CDR3 length equals 15 residues. Germline loops: CDR1 MNHEY, CDR2 SVGAGI. The CDR3 loop is CASSYFAPNQETPYF. CDR3 sequence (DNA): TGTGCCAGCAGTTACTTCGCCCCCAATCAAGAGACCCCGTACTTC.

In DNA, the CDR3 is TGCAGTGCCGGACAGGGTAGAACTAGCGAAACAGATACGCAGTATTTT. This translates into CSAGQGRTSETDTQYF. The chain is built from TRBV20-1 and TRBJ2-3; TRBD1 might be the D (8 bases). The CDR3 is 16 residues long. Germline V gene sequence: CDR1 DFQATT, CDR2 SNEGSKA (reference sequence). V was shortened by 6 bases and J by 3 bases, with 22 bases between the two germline ends.

This clonotype is classed as medium-sized (0.01 to 0.1%). One junction end disagrees with the germline gene, perhaps due to a read error. The J gene is TRBJ2-7, the V gene TRBV6-4, with D hard to call. The CDR3 contains 16 residues. Germline V gene lookup returns CDR1 MRHNA and CDR2 SNTAGT. The DNA for the CDR3 is TGTGCCAGCAGTTACTCGACTGAGGCAGTTGTCTACGAGCAGTACTTC. Amino acid sequence: CASSYSTEAVVYEQYF.

This clonotype was counted at least ten times. This chain connects TRBV9 to TRBJ1-5, with unresolved D. This CDR3 is built from 14 residues. Germline V CDR1 and CDR2: SGDLS, YYNGEE. The germline V and J ends were trimmed by 0 bases and 5 bases, with 9 bases remaining between them. In nucleotides, the CDR3 is TGTGCCAGCAGCGTAGGAGACGGCCATCAGCCCCAGCATTTT. The encoded protein is CASSVGDGHQPQHF. The variable domain in full, completed from reference TRBV9 and TRBJ1-5, reads DSGVTQTPKHLITATGQRVTLRCSPRSGDLSVYWYQQSLDQGLQFLIQYYNGEERAKGNILERFSAQQFPDLHSELNLSSLELGDSALYFCASSVGDGHQPQHFGDGTRLSIL.

Many counts were recorded for this clonotype. This sequence joins TRBV28 and TRBJ2-5; D possibly matches TRBD1 or TRBD2 (5 bases each). The CDR3 loop spans 14 amino acids. Germline V gene data show CDR1 as MDHEN and CDR2 as SYDVKM. The V end was cut by 6 bases, the J end by 4 bases, with 15 bases between. Here the CDR3 reads CASSRTGPGETQYF. Written as DNA, the CDR3 is TGTGCCAGCAGCCGGACGGGACCAGGAGAGACCCAGTACTTC.

This clonotype was seen ten or more times. The rearrangement links TRBV25-1 to TRBJ1-5; TRBD1 matches 7 bases. CDR1 and CDR2 (germline): MGHDK, SYGVNS. With 6 bases clipped from V and 6 bases from J, the junction kept 8 bases outside the gene matches. This CDR3 spans 14 amino acids. The CDR3 DNA follows: TGTGCCAGCAGCGAGGGGGCGCGGAGTCAGCCCCAGCATTTT. Its translation: CASSEGARSQPQHF.

For this clonotype: The likely explanation is a read error, given a far larger clone one base away. The rearrangement links TRBV7-9 to TRBJ1-6; D may be TRBD1 (5 bases). This CDR3 is built from 15 residues. From germline, CDR1 is SEHNR and CDR2 FQNEAQ (reference sequence). The CDR3 here is CASSLAVGGLSPLNF. CDR3 nucleotide sequence: TGTGCCAGCAGCTTAGCCGTCGGGGGTCTTTCACCCCTCAACTTT.

The chain couples TRBV6-5 to TRBJ2-6; tentative D call: TRBD2 (6 bases). V lost 0 bases and J lost 8, with 14 bases in between. The CDR3 length is 16 residues. The germline CDR1 and CDR2 sequences are MNHEY and SVGAGI. In DNA, the CDR3 is TGTGCCAGCAGTTACTCGGGGGGAACCGGGTCCAACGTCCTGACTTTC. As protein: CASSYSGGTGSNVLTF.

Turning to this clonotype: With a far larger clone one base away, a read error is the likely cause. The chain employs TRBV7-9 and TRBJ1-3; TRBD1 agrees at 9 bases. V shed 1 base and J 0 bases; nucleotides not matched to a gene: 1. The CDR3 is made up of 16 amino acids. CDR1 and CDR2 from the germline V gene are SEHNR and FQNEAQ (reference sequence). In DNA form, the CDR3 reads TGTGCCAGCAGCTTAGAGACAGGGGGCTCTGGAAACACCATATATTTT. Encoded protein: CASSLETGGSGNTIYF.

This clonotype is deemed medium-sized. The CDR3 is CASSLVLTGELFF. As DNA, the CDR3 is TGTGCCAGCAGCTTAGTTCTAACCGGGGAGCTGTTTTTT. The genes are TRBV11-3 and TRBJ2-2; D remains unclear. Germline V CDR1 and CDR2: SGHNT, YENEEA. Trimming removed 1 base at V and 5 bases at J, with 5 bases between. This CDR3 is 13 amino acids long.

The chain links TRBV4-1 to TRBJ2-1; D gene ambiguous. This CDR3 region has 18 residues. Germline lookup yields CDR1 MGHRA and CDR2 YSYEKL. Trimming shortened V by 2 bases and J by 5 bases, and 22 bases separated the two germline ends. The CDR3 sequence is CASSQRAPTAWANNEQFF. In DNA form, the CDR3 reads TGCGCCAGCAGCCAAAGGGCCCCAACAGCGTGGGCGAACAATGAGCAGTTCTTC.

About this clonotype: A much larger clone differs from this one at a single base, so this may be a read error. The chain combines TRBV20-1 with TRBJ1-2; no firm D call. The CDR3 sequence is 14 residues long. Germline V gives CDR1 DFQATT, CDR2 SNEGSKA (reference sequence). The CDR3 is CSARRSPPVYAYTF. CDR3 nucleotides: TGCAGTGCTAGGAGAAGCCCCCCCGTGTATGCCTACACCTTC.